The 11 T cell receptor beta chains below were found in one sample sequenced in a study of identical twins' blood T cells. TCRdb processed the 5' RACE reads anew with MiXCR; each CDR3 protein has one entry. Of a few hundred thousand distinct CDR3 sequences listed, about 28% were seen once; the top ten hold 5.5% to 7%. The source material was PBMCs. These receptors were taken from a woman between 18 and 49 years old in good health.

This clonotype was seen a handful of times. The chain uses TRBV6-2 or TRBV6-3 and TRBJ2-1, with D unresolved. The V gene's germline CDR1 is MNHEY and CDR2 SVGEGT. CDR3 size: 13 residues. Trimming stripped 7 bases from V and 3 bases from J, with 10 bases between. CDR3 loop: CASTPNSYNEQFF. The CDR3 DNA sequence: TGTGCCAGCACTCCCAATAGCTACAATGAGCAGTTCTTC.

The V and J genes are TRBV11-2 and TRBJ1-1, with 10 nucleotides matching TRBD1. With 5 bases clipped from V and 10 bases from J, the junction kept 13 bases outside the gene matches. In germline, CDR1 is SGHAT, CDR2 FQNNGV. The CDR3 contains 15 residues. The CDR3: CASSGDRDRGRGAFF. CDR3 nucleotides: TGTGCCAGCAGCGGGGACCGGGACAGGGGTCGAGGAGCTTTCTTT.

The table lists this clonotype with a few counts. This chain uses TRBV7-7 with TRBJ2-1; 8 bases line up with TRBD2. The V segment lost 5 bases and the J segment 7 bases; nucleotides outside the gene matches: 4. Germline CDR1 SSHAT, CDR2 FNYEAQ (reference sequence). The CDR3 has 13 residues. For the CDR3, the DNA is TGTGCCAGCAGCCCTAGCGGGTGGAATGAGCAGTTCTTC. It is translated as CASSPSGWNEQFF.

The chain links TRBV3-1 to TRBJ1-6; D is unresolved. The germline CDR1 and CDR2 sequences are LGHDT and YNNKEL (reference sequence). CDR3 length: 13 amino acids. V was trimmed by 4 bases and J by 14 bases, leaving 15 bases between them. The CDR3 nucleotides are TGTGCCAGCAGCCCCGGTTCTGTTGGGGCCCTCCACTTT. It translates to CASSPGSVGALHF.

The chain joins TRBV29-1 to TRBJ2-1; maybe TRBD1 (6 bases). Between the trimmed V and J ends, which lost 5 bases and 11 bases, there was a span of 10 bases. Germline V gene data show CDR1 as SQVTM and CDR2 as ANQGSEA. This CDR3 comprises 10 residues. The CDR3: CSVKGDQQFF. Here the CDR3 DNA reads TGCAGCGTTAAGGGGGATCAGCAGTTCTTC.

This clonotype was counted only a few times. The rearrangement uses TRBV2 and TRBJ1-6; 7 bases align to TRBD1. Germline lookup yields CDR1 SNHLY and CDR2 FYNNEI. The CDR3 contains 15 residues. Trimming at V came to 6 bases and at J to 7 bases, leaving 9 bases not matched to a gene. The DNA for the CDR3 is TGTGCCAGCAGGCCGGGAGGGGGCAAGAATTCACCCCTCCACTTT. It encodes CASRPGGGKNSPLHF. The entire variable domain, with the rest obtained from reference TRBV2 and TRBJ1-6, is as follows: EPEVTQTPSHQVTQMGQEVILRCVPISNHLYFYWYRQILGQKVEFLVSFYNNEISEKSEIFDDQFSVERPDGSNFTLKIRSTKLEDSAMYFCASRPGGGKNSPLHFGNGTRLTVT.

This clonotype was recorded at least ten times. The chain combines TRBV20-1 with TRBJ2-7, with D perhaps matching TRBD1 (6 bases). CDR3 size: 13 residues. Germline CDR1 is DFQATT and CDR2 is SNEGSKA (reference sequence). V gave up 1 base and J gave up 3 bases, with 10 bases separating them. The CDR3 sequence is CSARGWDIYEQYF. The CDR3 DNA reads as TGCAGTGCTAGAGGATGGGACATCTACGAGCAGTACTTC.

The sample holds a few counts of this clonotype. The rearrangement uses TRBV6-2 or TRBV6-3 and TRBJ1-5, with a weak D call TRBD1 (5 bases). This CDR3 spans 14 amino acids. Germline CDR1 is MNHEY and CDR2 is SVGEGT. V was cut by 0 bases and J by 8 bases, with 11 bases left in between. CDR3 in amino acids: CASSYSGRVEPQHF. Written as DNA, the CDR3 is TGTGCCAGCAGTTACTCTGGCAGGGTTGAGCCCCAGCATTTT.

This clonotype appeared a single time. Since a much larger clone is just one base distant, this may be a read error. The chain joins TRBV12-3 or TRBV12-4 to TRBJ2-3; tentatively, D is TRBD2 (5 bases). CDR3 length: 15 amino acids. Trimming cost V 1 base and J 3 bases, with 11 bases left between them. CDR3 in amino acids: CASSLDGSGTDTQYF. The CDR3 bases are TGTGCCAGCAGTTTAGACGGCTCGGGGACAGATACGCAGTATTTT.

In its sample, this clonotype was seen a few times. The CDR3 spells CASNPGASMGEQFF. CDR3 bases: TGTGCCAGCAATCCGGGGGCATCAATGGGTGAGCAGTTCTTC. V and J are TRBV19 and TRBJ2-1; TRBD1 or TRBD2 may be the D gene (6 bases each). Germline CDR1 LNHDA, CDR2 SQIVND (reference sequence). The CDR3 is 14 amino acids. The V gene lost 9 bases and the J gene lost 9 bases, with 21 bases spanning the gap.

This sequence joins TRBV18 and TRBJ1-3; D might be TRBD1 (6 bases). V lost 3 bases and J lost 0, with 12 bases in between. Germline values: CDR1 KGHSH, CDR2 LQKENI. The CDR3 extends over 16 amino acids. CDR3 sequence reads: CASSPQDSNSGNTIYF. The CDR3 DNA sequence: TGTGCCAGCTCACCCCAGGACAGCAACTCTGGAAACACCATATATTTT.